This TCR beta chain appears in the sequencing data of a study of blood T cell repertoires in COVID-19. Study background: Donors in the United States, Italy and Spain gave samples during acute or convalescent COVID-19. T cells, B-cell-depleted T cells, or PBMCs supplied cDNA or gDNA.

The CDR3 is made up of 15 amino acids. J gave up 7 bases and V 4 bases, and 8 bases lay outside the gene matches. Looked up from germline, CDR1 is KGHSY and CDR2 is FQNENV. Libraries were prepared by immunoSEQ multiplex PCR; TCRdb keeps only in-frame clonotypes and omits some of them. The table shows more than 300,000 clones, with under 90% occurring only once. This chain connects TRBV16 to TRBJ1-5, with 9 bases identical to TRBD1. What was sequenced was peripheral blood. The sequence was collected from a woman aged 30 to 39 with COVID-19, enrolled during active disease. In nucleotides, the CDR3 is TGTGCCAGCAGCCGGCTTCGGACAGGGGAACAGCCCCAGCATTTT. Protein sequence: CASSRLRTGEQPQHF.